The subject of this entry is one T cell receptor beta chain. This sample stems from a study of blood T cell repertoires in COVID-19. Study at large: Samples of COVID-19 (acute and convalescent) were obtained from the United States, Italy and Spain. Sample material is recorded as cDNA or gDNA derived from T cells, B-cell-depleted T cells, or PBMCs.

Methods used by the authors: Reference gene primer amplification yielded estimated nucleated cell counts. The assay was immunoSEQ multiplex PCR, and TCRdb's table has in-frame clones only and misses some. V and J calls and clone size are given by that table; D and trimming were obtained from the DNA. The sample has 300,000 to 400,000 clones, more than 75% seen once. With 0 bases removed from V and 7 bases from J, the gap between germline ends came to 12 bases. The CDR3 runs 15 residues. Germline lookup yields CDR1 LNHNV and CDR2 YYDKDF (reference sequence). The genes are TRBV15 and TRBJ1-4; no reliable D call. Sequencing input: peripheral blood. This receptor was taken from a woman under 30 who had recovered from COVID-19. The CDR3 protein is CATSRERDRSEKLFF. CDR3 DNA: TGTGCCACCAGCAGAGAAAGAGATAGGAGTGAAAAACTGTTTTTT.